Listed below are T cell receptor beta chains from one sample, sequenced in a study of T cell repertoires in ileal Crohn's disease. The method was immunoSEQ multiplex PCR; TCRdb's version includes in-frame clones alone and lacks a portion of them. The sample includes 2,500 to 3,500 clones, around 79% of them seen just once. Sequencing input: ileal tissue. The receptors originated from an adult with Crohn's disease. Each CDR3 is given with its conserved first and last residue. A D gene is named only where the DNA matches it firmly. Not all rows give a size; the values are once, few, many and, for expanded clones, a class.

20,NA,TRBV6-1,NA,TRBJ2-2,CASSEDQSQEGQGGGGELFF,TGTGCCAGCAGTGAAGACCAAAGCCAAGAGGGGCAGGGAGGCGGCGGGGAGCTGTTTTTT
16,TRBD2,TRBV5-1,NA,TRBJ2-3,CASSLATSGSTDTQYF,TGCGCCAGCAGCTTGGCGACTAGCGGGAGCACAGATACGCAGTATTTT
14,NA,TRBV7-2,NA,TRBJ2-3,CASSPGLSTDTQYF,TGTGCCAGCAGCCCGGGACTTAGCACAGATACGCAGTATTTT
12,NA,TRBV14,NA,TRBJ2-7,CASSPYIGEQYF,TGTGCCAGCAGCCCCTATATAGGCGAGCAGTACTTC
17,TRBD2,TRBV5-1,NA,TRBJ2-3,CASSLFGTSGRADTQYF,TGCGCCAGCAGCTTGTTCGGGACTAGCGGGAGAGCAGATACGCAGTATTTT
15,TRBD1,TRBV4-1,once,TRBJ2-5,CASSPGQGIQETQYF,TGCGCCAGCAGCCCGGGACAGGGAATCCAAGAGACCCAGTACTTC
18,TRBD2,TRBV7-7,NA,TRBJ2-5,CASSLRTSGNPTQETQYF,TGTGCCAGCAGCCTAAGGACTAGCGGGAACCCCACACAAGAGACCCAGTACTTC
15,NA,TRBV5-8,NA,TRBJ2-3,CASSLRQTSTDTQYF,TGTGCCAGCAGCTTGCGACAGACTAGCACAGATACGCAGTATTTT
13,NA,TRBV7-9,NA,TRBJ2-5,CASSPLGLETQYF,TGTGCCAGCAGCCCACTGGGGTTGGAGACCCAGTACTTC
15,NA,TRBV6-6,NA,TRBJ1-4,CASSTSGAVGEKLFF,TGTGCCAGCAGTACCTCGGGGGCGGTGGGTGAAAAACTGTTTTTT
15,TRBD2,TRBV6-1,NA,TRBJ2-3,CASSAEAGGPDTQYF,TGTGCCAGCAGTGCCGAAGCGGGAGGGCCAGATACGCAGTATTTT
16,NA,TRBV28,NA,TRBJ1-1,CASSRRGLRWDTEAFF,TGTGCCAGCAGCCGAAGGGGACTGCGTTGGGACACTGAAGCTTTCTTT
16,NA,TRBV21-1,large,TRBJ2-4,CASSPWGVEAKNIQYF,TGTGCCAGCAGCCCGTGGGGCGTAGAAGCCAAAAACATTCAGTACTTC
11,TRBD1,TRBV28,NA,TRBJ2-1,CASSLGTGKFF,TGTGCCAGCAGTTTGGGGACAGGGAAGTTCTTC
17,NA,TRBV19,NA,TRBJ2-1,CASSSGAWVRSYNEQFF,TGTGCCAGTAGTTCAGGGGCGTGGGTGAGGTCCTACAATGAGCAGTTCTTC
13,NA,TRBV4-1,once,TRBJ2-7,CASSLGTTDEQYF,TGCGCCAGCAGCCTGGGGACGACGGACGAGCAGTACTTC
15,TRBD1,TRBV6-6,NA,TRBJ2-7,CATDTREQGLDEQYF,TGTGCCACCGATACTAGGGAACAGGGGCTGGACGAGCAGTACTTC
14,TRBD2,TRBV27,few,TRBJ2-7,CAPPGSSGSYEQYF,TGTGCCCCCCCCGGGTCTAGCGGGAGTTACGAGCAGTACTTC
13,NA,TRBV7-3,NA,TRBJ1-5,CASSLHRNQPQHF,TGTGCCAGCAGCTTGCATCGCAATCAGCCCCAGCATTTT
15,NA,TRBV9,NA,TRBJ2-7,CASSSYVDHSYEQYF,TGTGCCAGCAGCTCATATGTAGACCACTCCTACGAGCAGTACTTC
15,TRBD2,TRBV9,NA,TRBJ2-1,CASSVAGTSSNEQFF,TGTGCCAGCAGCGTAGCTGGGACTAGCAGCAATGAGCAGTTCTTC
12,NA,TRBV15,large,TRBJ2-7,CATSRATGKQYF,TGTGCCACCAGCAGAGCCACAGGGAAGCAGTACTTC
15,TRBD2,TRBV7-7,NA,TRBJ2-1,CASSPTSGRVNEQFF,TGTGCCAGCAGCCCGACTAGCGGGAGGGTGAATGAGCAGTTCTTC
16,TRBD2,TRBV9,large,TRBJ2-1,CASSVVTSGSLNEQFF,TGTGCCAGCAGCGTAGTAACTAGCGGGAGTTTGAATGAGCAGTTCTTC
15,NA,TRBV27,NA,TRBJ2-1,CASSPHLDSSHGQFF,TGTGCCAGCAGTCCGCATCTGGACAGCAGTCATGGGCAGTTCTTC
13,NA,TRBV11-3,few,TRBJ1-1,CASSNSFGTEAFF,TGTGCCAGCAGCAACTCCTTTGGCACTGAAGCTTTCTTT
14,NA,TRBV7-9,NA,TRBJ2-7,CASRKGGETYEQYF,TGTGCCAGCAGAAAAGGGGGGGAGACCTACGAGCAGTACTTC
13,NA,TRBV27,NA,TRBJ2-1,CASSLSMDNEQFF,TGTGCCAGCAGTTTATCTATGGACAATGAGCAGTTCTTC
17,TRBD2,TRBV6-1,NA,TRBJ2-4,CASSEGTSGVAKNIQYF,TGTGCCAGCAGTGAAGGAACTAGCGGGGTAGCCAAAAACATTCAGTACTTC
15,NA,TRBV6-5,NA,TRBJ2-7,CASSLKPVRGYEQYF,TGTGCCAGCAGCCTTAAGCCGGTGAGGGGATACGAGCAGTACTTC
16,TRBD2,TRBV15,NA,TRBJ2-2,CATSRREGPFTGELFF,TGTGCCACCAGCAGGCGGGAGGGACCCTTCACCGGGGAGCTGTTTTTT
16,TRBD2,TRBV7-2,few,TRBJ2-7,CASTPGTSGRFYEQYF,TGTGCCAGCACCCCGGGGACTAGCGGGAGATTCTACGAGCAGTACTTC
13,NA,TRBV19,NA,TRBJ1-1,CASSTTGKTEAFF,TGTGCCAGTAGTACCACAGGGAAGACTGAAGCTTTCTTT
17,NA,TRBV27,once,TRBJ2-1,CASSFIGRSGSYNEQFF,TGTGCCAGCAGTTTCATCGGAAGGTCAGGGTCTTACAATGAGCAGTTCTTC
14,TRBD1,TRBV6-6,NA,TRBJ1-1,CASTPGQGTAEAFF,TGTGCCAGCACTCCGGGACAGGGGACCGCTGAAGCTTTCTTT
16,TRBD2,TRBV11-2,NA,TRBJ2-7,CASSSPRGASSYEQYF,TGTGCCAGCAGCTCGCCGCGGGGGGCGAGCTCCTACGAGCAGTACTTC
12,NA,TRBV6-4,NA,TRBJ2-2,CASSENTGELFF,TGTGCCAGCAGTGAGAACACCGGGGAGCTGTTTTTT
16,TRBD1,TRBV5-1,once,TRBJ2-3,CASSETPDRGTDTQYF,TGCGCCAGCAGCGAGACCCCGGACAGGGGAACAGATACGCAGTATTTT
14,TRBD1,TRBV30,NA,TRBJ1-1,CAWSVGTGKTEAFF,TGTGCCTGGAGTGTCGGGACAGGGAAAACTGAAGCTTTCTTT
13,TRBD1,TRBV18,NA,TRBJ1-1,CASSPGDRLGAFF,TGTGCCAGCTCACCAGGGGACAGGCTAGGGGCTTTCTTT
14,NA,TRBV5-4,NA,TRBJ1-1,CASSLGRGNLEAFF,TGTGCCAGCAGCTTGGGGCGGGGGAACCTTGAAGCTTTCTTT
9,NA,TRBV28,NA,TRBJ2-7,CASILGVSF,TGTGCCAGCATCCTAGGGGTCTCTTTC
17,TRBD1,TRBV7-6,few,TRBJ1-5,CASSQGQGVGSNQPQHF,TGTGCCAGCTCACAAGGACAGGGGGTTGGGAGCAATCAGCCCCAGCATTTT
17,NA,TRBV1,NA,TRBJ2-7,CTSSQLTRAPRVNEQYF,TGCACCAGCAGCCAATTAACCCGGGCCCCACGGGTCAACGAGCAGTACTTC
14,NA,TRBV30,NA,TRBJ1-1,CAWSNLGVNTEAFF,TGTGCCTGGAGTAATTTGGGGGTGAACACTGAAGCTTTCTTT
14,TRBD1,TRBV5-4,large,TRBJ1-1,CASSLARGPNEAFF,TGTGCCAGCAGCTTGGCTAGGGGGCCGAATGAAGCTTTCTTT
12,NA,TRBV19,NA,TRBJ2-2,CASSMNTGELFF,TGTGCCAGCTCCATGAACACCGGGGAGCTGTTTTTT
16,TRBD2,TRBV2,NA,TRBJ2-7,CASRFPSGPSTYEQYF,TGTGCCAGCAGGTTTCCTAGCGGGCCCAGTACCTACGAGCAGTACTTC
12,NA,TRBV9,few,TRBJ2-5,CASSPRTKPQYF,TGTGCCAGCAGCCCACGGACGAAACCCCAGTACTTC
11,NA,TRBV28,NA,TRBJ2-7,CASSFNSEQYF,TGTGCCAGCAGTTTTAACTCCGAGCAGTACTTC
14,NA,TRBV2,NA,TRBJ2-5,CASSPLSGGETQYF,TGTGCCAGCAGCCCATTGAGCGGCGGGGAGACCCAGTACTTC
16,NA,TRBV19,NA,TRBJ2-1,CASSIDLGQRHNEQFF,TGTGCCAGTAGTATAGATTTAGGGCAGCGGCACAATGAGCAGTTCTTC
15,NA,TRBV7-2,NA,TRBJ2-7,CASSLVYGSSYEQYF,TGTGCCAGCAGCTTAGTTTACGGAAGCTCCTACGAGCAGTACTTC
12,NA,TRBV19,NA,TRBJ1-1,CASSIRGTEAFF,TGTGCCAGTAGTATCCGGGGAACTGAAGCTTTCTTT
13,NA,TRBV6-4,NA,TRBJ2-1,CASSETGNNEQFF,TGTGCCAGCAGTGAGACAGGAAACAATGAGCAGTTCTTC